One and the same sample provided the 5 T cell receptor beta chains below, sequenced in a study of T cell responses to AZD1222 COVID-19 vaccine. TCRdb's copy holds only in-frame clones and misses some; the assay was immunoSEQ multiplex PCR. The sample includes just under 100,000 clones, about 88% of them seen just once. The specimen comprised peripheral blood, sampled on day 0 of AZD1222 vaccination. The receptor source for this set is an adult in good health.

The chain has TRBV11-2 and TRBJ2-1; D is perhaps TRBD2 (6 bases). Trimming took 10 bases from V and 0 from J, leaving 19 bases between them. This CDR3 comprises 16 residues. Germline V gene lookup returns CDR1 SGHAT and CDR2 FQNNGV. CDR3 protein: CATTIQRASSYNEQFF. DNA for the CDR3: TGTGCCACCACCATCCAGCGGGCTAGCTCCTACAATGAGCAGTTCTTC.

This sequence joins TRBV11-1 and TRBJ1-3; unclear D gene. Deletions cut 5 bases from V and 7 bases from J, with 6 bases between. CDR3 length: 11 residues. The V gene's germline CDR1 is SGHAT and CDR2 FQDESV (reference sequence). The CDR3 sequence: CASSQRNTIYF. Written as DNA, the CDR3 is TGTGCCAGCAGCCAAAGGAACACCATATATTTT.

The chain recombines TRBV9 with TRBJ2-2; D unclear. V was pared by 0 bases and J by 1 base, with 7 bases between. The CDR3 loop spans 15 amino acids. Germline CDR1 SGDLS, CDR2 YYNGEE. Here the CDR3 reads CASSVEVRNTGELFF. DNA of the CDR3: TGTGCCAGCAGCGTAGAGGTCAGGAACACCGGGGAGCTGTTTTTT.

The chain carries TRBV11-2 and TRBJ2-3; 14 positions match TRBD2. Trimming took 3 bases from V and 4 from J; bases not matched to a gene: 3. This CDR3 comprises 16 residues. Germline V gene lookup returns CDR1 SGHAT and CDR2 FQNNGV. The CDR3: CASSLTSGGAPDTQYF. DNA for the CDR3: TGTGCCAGCAGCTTGACTAGCGGGGGGGCCCCAGATACGCAGTATTTT.

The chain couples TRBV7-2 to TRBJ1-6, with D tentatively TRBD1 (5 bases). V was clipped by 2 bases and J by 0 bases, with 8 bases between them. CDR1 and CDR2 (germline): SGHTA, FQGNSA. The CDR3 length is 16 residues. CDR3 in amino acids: CASSLSGGSYNSPLHF. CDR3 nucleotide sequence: TGTGCCAGCAGCTTATCCGGGGGCTCCTATAATTCACCCCTCCACTTT.